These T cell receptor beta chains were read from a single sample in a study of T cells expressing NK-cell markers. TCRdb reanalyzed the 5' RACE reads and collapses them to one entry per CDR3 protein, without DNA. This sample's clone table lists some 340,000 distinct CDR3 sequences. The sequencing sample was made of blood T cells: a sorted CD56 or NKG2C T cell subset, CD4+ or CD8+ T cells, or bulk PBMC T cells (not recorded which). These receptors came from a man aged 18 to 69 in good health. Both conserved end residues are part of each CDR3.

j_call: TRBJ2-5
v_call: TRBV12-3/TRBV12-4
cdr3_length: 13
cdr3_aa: CASNLSGRETQYF

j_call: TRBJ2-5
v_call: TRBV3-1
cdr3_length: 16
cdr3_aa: CASSQGRGINQETQYF

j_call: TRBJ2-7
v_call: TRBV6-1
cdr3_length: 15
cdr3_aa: CASRGKRVTPYEQYF

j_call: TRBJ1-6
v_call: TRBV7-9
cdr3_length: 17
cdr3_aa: CASSFTSGLRYNSPLHF

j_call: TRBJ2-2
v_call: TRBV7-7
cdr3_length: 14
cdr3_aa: CASSLGTGTGELFF

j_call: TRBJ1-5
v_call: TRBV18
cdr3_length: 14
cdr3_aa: CASSQTGKNGPQHF

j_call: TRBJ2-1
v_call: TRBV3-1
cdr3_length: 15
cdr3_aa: CASRETSPSYNEQFF

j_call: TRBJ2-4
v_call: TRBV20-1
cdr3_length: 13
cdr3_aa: CSARDTTVGIQYF

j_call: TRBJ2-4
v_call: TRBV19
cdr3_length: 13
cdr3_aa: CASSLGQGDIQYF

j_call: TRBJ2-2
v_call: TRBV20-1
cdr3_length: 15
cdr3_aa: CSARRGGVNAGELFF

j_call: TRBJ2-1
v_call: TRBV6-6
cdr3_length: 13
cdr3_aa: CASSSSGENEQFF

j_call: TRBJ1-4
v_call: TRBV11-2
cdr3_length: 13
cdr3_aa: CASSFRAGEKLFF

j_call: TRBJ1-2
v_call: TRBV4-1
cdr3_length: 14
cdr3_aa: CASSQDSDGYGYTF

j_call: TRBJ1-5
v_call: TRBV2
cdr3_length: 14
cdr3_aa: CASRAGRSGQPQHF

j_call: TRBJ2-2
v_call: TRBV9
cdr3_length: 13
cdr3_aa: CASSVRGTGELFF

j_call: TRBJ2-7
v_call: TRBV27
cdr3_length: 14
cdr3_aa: CASSRSAGNYEQYF

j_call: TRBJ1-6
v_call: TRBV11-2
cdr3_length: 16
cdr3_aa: CASSLRGTSYNSPLHF

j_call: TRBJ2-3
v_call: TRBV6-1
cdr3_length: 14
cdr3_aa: CASRTRVSTDTQYF

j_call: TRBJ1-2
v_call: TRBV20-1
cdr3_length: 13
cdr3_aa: CSASPGDLIGYTF

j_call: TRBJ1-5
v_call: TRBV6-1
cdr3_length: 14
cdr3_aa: CASSEREGNQPQHF

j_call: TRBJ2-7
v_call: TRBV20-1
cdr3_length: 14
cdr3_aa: CSASAGRLSYEQYF

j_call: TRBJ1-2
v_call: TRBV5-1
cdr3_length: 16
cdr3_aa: CASSLGSGRANYGYTF

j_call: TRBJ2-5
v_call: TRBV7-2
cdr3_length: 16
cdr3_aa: CASSSPDRGQIETQYF

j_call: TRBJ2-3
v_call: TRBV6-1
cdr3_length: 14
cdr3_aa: CASLGYPSTDTQYF

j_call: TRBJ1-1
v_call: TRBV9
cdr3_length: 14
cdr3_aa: CASSVVGRSGEAFF

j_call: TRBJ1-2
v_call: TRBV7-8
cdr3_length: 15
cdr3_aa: CASSLERTKTTGYTF

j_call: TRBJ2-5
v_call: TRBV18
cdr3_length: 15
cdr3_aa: CASSPFLAGAETQYF

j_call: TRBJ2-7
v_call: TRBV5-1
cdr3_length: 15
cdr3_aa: CASSRIGLHSYEQYF

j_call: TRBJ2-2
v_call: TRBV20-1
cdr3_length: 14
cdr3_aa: CSAPRGANTGELFF

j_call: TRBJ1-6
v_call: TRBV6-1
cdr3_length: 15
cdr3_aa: CASSRNTGYNSPLHF

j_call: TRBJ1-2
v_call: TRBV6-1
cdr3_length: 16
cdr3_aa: CASSSVRETSNYGYTF

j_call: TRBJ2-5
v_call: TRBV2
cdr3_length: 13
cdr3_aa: CASSGLAKETQYF

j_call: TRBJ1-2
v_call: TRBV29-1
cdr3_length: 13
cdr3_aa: CSDIDGQGYRYTF

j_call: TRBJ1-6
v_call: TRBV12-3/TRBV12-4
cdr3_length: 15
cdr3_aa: CASRGGQGGYSPLHF

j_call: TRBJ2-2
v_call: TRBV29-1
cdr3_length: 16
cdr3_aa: CSVGRLSGGAGGELFF

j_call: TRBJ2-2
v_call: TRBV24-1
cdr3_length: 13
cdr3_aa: CATSDRRNGELFF

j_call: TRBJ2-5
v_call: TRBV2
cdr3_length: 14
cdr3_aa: CASSGVSPQETQYF

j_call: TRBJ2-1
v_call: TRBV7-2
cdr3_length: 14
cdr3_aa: CASSATAPYNEQFF

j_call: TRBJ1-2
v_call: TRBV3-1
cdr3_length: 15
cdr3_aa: CASSNRDRGSNGYTF

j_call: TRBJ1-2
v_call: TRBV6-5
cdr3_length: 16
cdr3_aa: CASSYSWGRRNYGYTF

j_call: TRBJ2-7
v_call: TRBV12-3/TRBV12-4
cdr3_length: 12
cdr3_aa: CAISFLPNEQYF

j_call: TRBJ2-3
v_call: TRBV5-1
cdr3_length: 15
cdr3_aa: CASSSTALSTDTQYF

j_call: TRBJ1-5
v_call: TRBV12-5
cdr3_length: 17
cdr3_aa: CASGLAKYREDNQPQHF

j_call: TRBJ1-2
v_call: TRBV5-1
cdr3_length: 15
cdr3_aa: CASSPGARDNYGYTF

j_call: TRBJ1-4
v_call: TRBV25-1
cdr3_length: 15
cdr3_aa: CASSEYAGNNEKLFF

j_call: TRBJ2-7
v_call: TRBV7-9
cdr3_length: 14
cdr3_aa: CASSHQWVGDEQYF

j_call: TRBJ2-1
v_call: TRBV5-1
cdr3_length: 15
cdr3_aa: CASSSTALKSNEQFF

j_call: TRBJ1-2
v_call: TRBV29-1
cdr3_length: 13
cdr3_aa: CSVEKGPQGGYTF

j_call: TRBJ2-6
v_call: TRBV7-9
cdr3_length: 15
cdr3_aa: CASSLGLPGANVLTF

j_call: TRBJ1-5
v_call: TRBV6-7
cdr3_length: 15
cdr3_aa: CASRTRGGAGQPQHF

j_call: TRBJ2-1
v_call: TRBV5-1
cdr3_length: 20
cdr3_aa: CASSKRSGTSGGAPYNEQFF

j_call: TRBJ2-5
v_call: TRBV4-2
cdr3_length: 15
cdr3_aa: CASSQDWEGWRTQYF

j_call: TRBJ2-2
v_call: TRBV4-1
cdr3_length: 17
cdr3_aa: CASSPALDRAKTGELFF

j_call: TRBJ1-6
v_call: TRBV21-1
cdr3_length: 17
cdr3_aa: CASSKDPPVHYNSPLHF

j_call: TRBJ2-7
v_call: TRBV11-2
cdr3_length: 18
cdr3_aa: CASSFPASGGKSSYEQYF